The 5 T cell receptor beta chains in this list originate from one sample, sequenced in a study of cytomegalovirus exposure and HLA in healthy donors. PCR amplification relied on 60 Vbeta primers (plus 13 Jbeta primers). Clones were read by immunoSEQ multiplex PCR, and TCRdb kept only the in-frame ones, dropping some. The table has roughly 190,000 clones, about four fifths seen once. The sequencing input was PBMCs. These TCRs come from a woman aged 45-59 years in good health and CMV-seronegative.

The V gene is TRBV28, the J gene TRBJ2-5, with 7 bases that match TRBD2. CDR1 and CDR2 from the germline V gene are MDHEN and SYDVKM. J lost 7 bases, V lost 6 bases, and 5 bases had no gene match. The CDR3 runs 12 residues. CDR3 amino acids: CASRRERGTQYF. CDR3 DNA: TGTGCCAGCAGGCGGGAGCGGGGGACCCAGTACTTC.

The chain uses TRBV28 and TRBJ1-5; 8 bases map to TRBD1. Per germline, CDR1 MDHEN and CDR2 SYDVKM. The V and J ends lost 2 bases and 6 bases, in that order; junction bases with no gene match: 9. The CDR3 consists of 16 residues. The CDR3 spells CASSLVDRGVGQPQHF. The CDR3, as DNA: TGTGCCAGCAGTTTAGTTGACAGGGGAGTGGGTCAGCCCCAGCATTTT.

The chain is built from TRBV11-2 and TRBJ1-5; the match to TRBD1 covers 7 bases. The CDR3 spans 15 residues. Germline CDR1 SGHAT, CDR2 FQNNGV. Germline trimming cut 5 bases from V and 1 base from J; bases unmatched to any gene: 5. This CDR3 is CASSPTGDSNQPQHF. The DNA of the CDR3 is TGTGCCAGCAGCCCAACAGGGGACAGCAATCAGCCCCAGCATTTT.

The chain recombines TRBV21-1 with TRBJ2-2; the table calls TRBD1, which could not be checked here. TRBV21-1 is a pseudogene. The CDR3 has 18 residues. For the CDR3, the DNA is TGTGCCAGCAGCAAAGAAGGGGGCTATGCACACTCCGCCGGGGAGCTGTTTTTT. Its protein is CASSKEGGYAHSAGELFF.

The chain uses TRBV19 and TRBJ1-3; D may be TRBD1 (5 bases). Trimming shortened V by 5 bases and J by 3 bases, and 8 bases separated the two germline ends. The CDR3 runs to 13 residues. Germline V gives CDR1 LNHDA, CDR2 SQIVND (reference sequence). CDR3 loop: CASSSGVGNTIYF. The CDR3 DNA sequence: TGTGCCAGTAGTTCGGGGGTTGGAAACACCATATATTTT.